This T cell receptor (beta chain) is drawn from a study of T cells after somatic rescue of genetic block. The CDR3 sequence is 15 residues long. Germline CDR1 MNHEY, CDR2 SMNVEV (reference sequence). Points on this clone: The junction departs from the called germline gene at one end, perhaps through a read error.

Measured with immunoSEQ multiplex PCR; TCRdb has only the in-frame clones, and not every one. The table has tens of thousands of clones, approximately 90% seen once; the top ten hold about 1.5%. The chain employs TRBV27 and TRBJ2-2, with D possibly TRBD2 on 6 matching bases. The sequence came from a young woman. The sequenced material came from peripheral blood mononuclear cells (PBMCs). The CDR3, as DNA: TGTGCCAGCAGTTTTTGGCTAGCGAAGACCGGGGAGCTGTTTTTT. Translation: CASSFWLAKTGELFF.